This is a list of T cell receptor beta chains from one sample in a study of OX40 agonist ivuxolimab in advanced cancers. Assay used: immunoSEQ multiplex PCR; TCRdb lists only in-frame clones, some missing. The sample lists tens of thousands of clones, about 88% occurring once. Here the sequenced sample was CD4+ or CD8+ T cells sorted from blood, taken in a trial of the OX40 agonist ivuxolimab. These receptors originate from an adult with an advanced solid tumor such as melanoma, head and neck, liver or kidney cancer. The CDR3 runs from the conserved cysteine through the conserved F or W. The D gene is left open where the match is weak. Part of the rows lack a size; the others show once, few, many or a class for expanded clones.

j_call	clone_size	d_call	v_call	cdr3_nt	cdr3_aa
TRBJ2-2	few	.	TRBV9	TGTGCCAGCAGCGTAGCTAGAGTGGGCGGGGAGCTGTTTTTT	CASSVARVGGELFF
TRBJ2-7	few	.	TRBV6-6	TGTGCCAGCAGACCCGGTCCGTCCTACGAGCAGTACTTC	CASRPGPSYEQYF
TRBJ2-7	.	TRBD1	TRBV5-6	TGTGCCAGCAGCTTATTAGTGGGACAGGGGATGCTAGGACCCTACGAGCAGTACTTC	CASSLLVGQGMLGPYEQYF
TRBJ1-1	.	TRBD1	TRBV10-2	TGCGCCAGCGCCGGACAGGCTCTTGAAGCTTTCTTT	CASAGQALEAFF
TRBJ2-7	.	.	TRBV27	TGTGCCAGCAGTTTGGTCTCCTCGGACGACGAGCAGTACTTC	CASSLVSSDDEQYF
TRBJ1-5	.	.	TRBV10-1	TGCGCCAGCAGCGGCCCCATAGGGCCCCAGCATTTT	CASSGPIGPQHF
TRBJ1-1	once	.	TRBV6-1	TGTGCCAGCAGTGACATACAGGGTGCGGAAGAAGCTTTCTTT	CASSDIQGAEEAFF
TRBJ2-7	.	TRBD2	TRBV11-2	TGTGCCAGCAGCTTGGCCCTAGCGGATTACGAGCAGTACTTC	CASSLALADYEQYF
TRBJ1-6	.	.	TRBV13	TGTGCCAGCAGCTCGGGCAATAATTCACCCCTCCACTTT	CASSSGNNSPLHF
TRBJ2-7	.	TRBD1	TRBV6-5	TGTGCCAACACAGGGGCCCCCGGTTACGAGCAGTACTTC	CANTGAPGYEQYF
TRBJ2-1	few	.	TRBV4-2	TGTGCCAGCAGCCAAGAGGTTAGCTCCCGGGGTGAGCAGTTCTTC	CASSQEVSSRGEQFF
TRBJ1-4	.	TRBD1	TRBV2	TGTGCCAGTGAGGACAGGGTGTATGAAAAACTGTTTTTT	CASEDRVYEKLFF
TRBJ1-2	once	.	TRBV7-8	TGTGCCAGCAGCTTTGCAAGGGAGTCACCATGGGACTATGGCTACACCTTC	CASSFARESPWDYGYTF
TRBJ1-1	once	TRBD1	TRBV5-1	TGCGCCAGCAGCTTTTCCCCTGGCGACAGGGCGACTGAAGCTTTCTTT	CASSFSPGDRATEAFF
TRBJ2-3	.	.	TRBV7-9	TGTGCCAGCAGCGATGACAGCCACGGCCCGATGAAGCAGTATTTT	CASSDDSHGPMKQYF
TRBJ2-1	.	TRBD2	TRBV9	TGTGCCAGCAGCAGGTCTAGCGGGAGGAATGTGGATGAGCAGTTCTTC	CASSRSSGRNVDEQFF
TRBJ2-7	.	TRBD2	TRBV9	TGTGCCAGCAGCGTAGTTCGGGGGGGCCTATACGAGCAGTACTTC	CASSVVRGGLYEQYF
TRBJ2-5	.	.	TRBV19	TGTGCCAGTAGTACGGCCCTGTACCAAGAGACCCAGTACTTC	CASSTALYQETQYF
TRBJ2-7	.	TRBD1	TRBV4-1	TGCGCCAGCAGCTACCGGGACAGGGGAAGCTCCTACGAGCAGTACTTC	CASSYRDRGSSYEQYF
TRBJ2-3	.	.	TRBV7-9	TGTGCCAGCAGCTTAGCTGCAGATTTTCCATTCACAGATACGCAGTATTTT	CASSLAADFPFTDTQYF